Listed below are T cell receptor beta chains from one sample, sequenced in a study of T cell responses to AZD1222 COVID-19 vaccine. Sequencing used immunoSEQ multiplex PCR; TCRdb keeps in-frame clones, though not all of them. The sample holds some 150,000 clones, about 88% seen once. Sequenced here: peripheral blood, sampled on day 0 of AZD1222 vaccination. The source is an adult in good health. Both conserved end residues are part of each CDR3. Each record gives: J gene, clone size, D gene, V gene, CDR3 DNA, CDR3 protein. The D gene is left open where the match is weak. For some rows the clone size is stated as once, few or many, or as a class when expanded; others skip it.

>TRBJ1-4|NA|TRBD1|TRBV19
TGTGCCAGTAGTATGCCCCCGGGACAGGGCAATGAAAAACTGTTTTTT
CASSMPPGQGNEKLFF
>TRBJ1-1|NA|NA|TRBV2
TGTGCCAGCAGTGAGACGGGGGCGAGCACCATTGAAGCTTTCTTT
CASSETGASTIEAFF
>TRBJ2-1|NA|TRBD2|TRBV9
TGTGCCAGCAGCGGCGCCGGGACTAGGGCCCTTCATGAGCAGTTCTTC
CASSGAGTRALHEQFF
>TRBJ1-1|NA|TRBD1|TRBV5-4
TGTGCCAGCAGCGTACGAGTGACAGGGACCCGTGAAGCTTTCTTT
CASSVRVTGTREAFF
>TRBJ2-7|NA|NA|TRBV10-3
TGTGCCATCAGTGAGTCTTTGGGCAATCACTACGAGCAGTACTTC
CAISESLGNHYEQYF
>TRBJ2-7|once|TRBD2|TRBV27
TGTGCCAGCAGTTTAGGGACTAGCGTATCCTACGAGCAGTACTTC
CASSLGTSVSYEQYF
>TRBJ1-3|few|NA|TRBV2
TGTGCCAGCAGTGAAGATGTCCGAGGCGAGGATTTT
CASSEDVRGEDF
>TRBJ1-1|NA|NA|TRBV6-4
TGTGCCAGCAGTAGCGAGGTGAACACTGAAGCTTTCTTT
CASSSEVNTEAFF
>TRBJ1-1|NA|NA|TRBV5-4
TGTGCCAGCAGCTTGGACAGGGTTAACACTGAAGCTTTCTTT
CASSLDRVNTEAFF
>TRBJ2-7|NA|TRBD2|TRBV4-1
TGCGCCAGCAGCCAAATCGGACTAGCGGGAGTCGGTGGCTACGAGCAGTACTTC
CASSQIGLAGVGGYEQYF
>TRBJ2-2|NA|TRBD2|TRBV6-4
TGTGCCAGCAGTGACAGGGGTAGCGGGAGCCGCGGGGAGCTGTTTTTT
CASSDRGSGSRGELFF
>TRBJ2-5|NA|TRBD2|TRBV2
TGTGCCAGCATGACTAGCGGGGGCGGGGAGACCCAGTACTTC
CASMTSGGGETQYF
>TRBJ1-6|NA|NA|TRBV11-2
TGTGCCAGCAGCTTTGGGGTGGGAGGATCACCCCTCCACTTT
CASSFGVGGSPLHF
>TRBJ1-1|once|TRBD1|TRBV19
TGTGCCAGTAGTATAGATCCTACGACAGGGGGTCCGACAGCTTTCTTT
CASSIDPTTGGPTAFF
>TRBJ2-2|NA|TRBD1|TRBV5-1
TGCGCCAGCAGCGTGAACCAGGGGGCGCAGGACACCGGGGAGCTGTTTTTT
CASSVNQGAQDTGELFF
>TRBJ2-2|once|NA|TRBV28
TGTGCCAGCAGTTCACTCGGGAGTTCGAACACCGGGGAGCTGTTTTTT
CASSSLGSSNTGELFF
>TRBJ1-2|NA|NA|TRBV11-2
TGTGCCAGCAGCCAAGGAGGACAGACCCAGGGCTATGGCTACACCTTC
CASSQGGQTQGYGYTF
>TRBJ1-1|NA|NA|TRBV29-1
TGCAGCGTTGAAAAGAATCAGGGTCAGGGTGAAGCTTTCTTT
CSVEKNQGQGEAFF
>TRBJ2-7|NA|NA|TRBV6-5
TGTGCCAGCAGCCGCCCCGGGTTAGGGGCTCGGGAGCAGTACTTC
CASSRPGLGAREQYF
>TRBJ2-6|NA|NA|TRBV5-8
TGTGCCAGCAGCTTGTCAGGAGCTGGGGCCAACGTCCTGACTTTC
CASSLSGAGANVLTF
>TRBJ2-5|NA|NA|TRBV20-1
TGCAGTGCTAGTCCATACCAAGAGACCCAGTACTTC
CSASPYQETQYF
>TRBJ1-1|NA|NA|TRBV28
TGTGCCAGCAGTTTAAAATATTTTTCGAGCAGGGTTCGGGGTGAAGCTTTCTTT
CASSLKYFSSRVRGEAFF
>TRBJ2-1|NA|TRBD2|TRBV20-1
TGCAGTGCTAGTGGTTCGGCGGGGGGAAACAATGAGCAGTTCTTC
CSASGSAGGNNEQFF
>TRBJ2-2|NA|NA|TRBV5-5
TGTGCCAGCAGCCAAATGGAGGGGAACACCGGGGAGCTGTTTTTT
CASSQMEGNTGELFF
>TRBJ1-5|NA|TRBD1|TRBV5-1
TGCGCCAGCAGCGAGGGACAGGGAGTCAATCAGCCCCAGCATTTT
CASSEGQGVNQPQHF
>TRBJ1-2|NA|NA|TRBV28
TGTGCCAGCAATCCCGTGTCTAACTATGGCTACACCTTC
CASNPVSNYGYTF
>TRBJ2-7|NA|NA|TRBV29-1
TGCAGCGTTGAAGATCAATCCGGGTTCCACGAGCAGTACTTC
CSVEDQSGFHEQYF
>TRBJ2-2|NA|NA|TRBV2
TGTGCCAGCAGTGAATGGGGGGCCGGGGAGCTGTTTTTT
CASSEWGAGELFF
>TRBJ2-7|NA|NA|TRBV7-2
TGTGCCAGCAGCTTAATAGAGGGCTACGAGCAGTACTTC
CASSLIEGYEQYF
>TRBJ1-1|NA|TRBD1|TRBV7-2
TGTGCCAGCAGCCAGACAGGGGGCCTGAACACTGAAGCTTTCTTT
CASSQTGGLNTEAFF
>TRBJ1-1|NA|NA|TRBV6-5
TGTGCCAGCAGCCTAGGAGAGGTGTGGCCCGAAGCTTTCTTT
CASSLGEVWPEAFF
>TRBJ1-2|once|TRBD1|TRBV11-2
TGTGCCAGCAGGCCGGGACAGCAACTCTATGGCTACACCTTC
CASRPGQQLYGYTF
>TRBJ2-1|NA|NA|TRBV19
TGTGCCAGTAGTCCCCGGACTGGCCTCTTCAATGAGCAGTTCTTC
CASSPRTGLFNEQFF
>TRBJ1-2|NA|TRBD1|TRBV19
TGTGCCAGTAGCCCTCGGGACAGGGGGCGTCAAGGCTACACCTTC
CASSPRDRGRQGYTF
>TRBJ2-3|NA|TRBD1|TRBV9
TGTGCCAGCAGCGCCAACCGGGACAGGGACCCAGATACGCAGTATTTT
CASSANRDRDPDTQYF
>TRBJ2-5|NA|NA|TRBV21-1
TGTGCCAGCAGCAAAGTAAAGATTCCGGGGGGCTTGCAAGAGACCCAGTACTTC
CASSKVKIPGGLQETQYF
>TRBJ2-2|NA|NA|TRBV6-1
TGTGCCAGCAGAACGGGAGAGAACACCGGGGAGCTGTTTTTT
CASRTGENTGELFF
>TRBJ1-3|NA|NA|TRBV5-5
TGTGCCAGCAGCCCCGAACAGGGTACTGGAAACACCATATATTTT
CASSPEQGTGNTIYF
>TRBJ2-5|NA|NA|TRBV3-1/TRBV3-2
TGTGCCAGCAGCCAGGGCCCCGCAGAAGAGACCCAGTACTTC
CASSQGPAEETQYF
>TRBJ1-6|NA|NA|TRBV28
TGTGCCAGCAGTCCCCGGGAAGGCTTAGATAATTCACCCCTCCACTTT
CASSPREGLDNSPLHF
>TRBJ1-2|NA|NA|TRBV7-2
TGTGCCAGCAGCTTAGATCGCACTAACTATGGCTACACCTTC
CASSLDRTNYGYTF
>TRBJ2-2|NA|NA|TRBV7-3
TGTGCCAGCAGCTTAACCCCCGGGGTGGCCGGGGAGCTGTTTTTT
CASSLTPGVAGELFF
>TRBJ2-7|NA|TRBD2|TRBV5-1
TGCGCCAGCAGCTTGGCACTAGCGGGGTCACCCTACGAGCAGTACTTC
CASSLALAGSPYEQYF
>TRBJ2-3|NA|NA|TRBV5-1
TGCGCCAGCAGCCAAAACCCGCTATTTAGCACAGATACGCAGTATTTT
CASSQNPLFSTDTQYF
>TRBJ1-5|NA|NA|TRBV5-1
TGCGCCAGCAGCTTGGGCAGTGACAATCAGCCCCAGCATTTT
CASSLGSDNQPQHF
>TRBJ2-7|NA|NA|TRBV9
TGTGCCAGCAGCGTAAGTAGGATGGGCCCTCTCTACGAGCAGTACTTC
CASSVSRMGPLYEQYF
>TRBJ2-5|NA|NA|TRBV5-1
TGCGCCAGCAGCTTGGGGGGAAGTCAAGAGACCCAGTACTTC
CASSLGGSQETQYF